The T cell receptor beta chain described here comes from a study of blood T cell repertoires in COVID-19. Germline CDR1 is SGHTA and CDR2 is FQGNSA. V was shortened by 0 bases and J by 7 bases, with 7 bases between the two germline ends. The CDR3 is 13 residues long. Profiled with immunoSEQ multiplex PCR; TCRdb holds only in-frame clones, not every one. Of about 400,000 clones in the sample, 70% to 90% are singletons; the top ten hold around 2.1%. This receptor was identified in a woman aged 40 to 50 with acute COVID-19. Sequencing was done on a sample of PBMCs or T cells enriched from blood (not recorded which). V and J are TRBV7-2 and TRBJ2-1; no definite D call. The DNA for the CDR3 is TGTGCCAGCAGCTTAGCGCGCGCGAATGAGCAGTTCTTC. It codes for CASSLARANEQFF.